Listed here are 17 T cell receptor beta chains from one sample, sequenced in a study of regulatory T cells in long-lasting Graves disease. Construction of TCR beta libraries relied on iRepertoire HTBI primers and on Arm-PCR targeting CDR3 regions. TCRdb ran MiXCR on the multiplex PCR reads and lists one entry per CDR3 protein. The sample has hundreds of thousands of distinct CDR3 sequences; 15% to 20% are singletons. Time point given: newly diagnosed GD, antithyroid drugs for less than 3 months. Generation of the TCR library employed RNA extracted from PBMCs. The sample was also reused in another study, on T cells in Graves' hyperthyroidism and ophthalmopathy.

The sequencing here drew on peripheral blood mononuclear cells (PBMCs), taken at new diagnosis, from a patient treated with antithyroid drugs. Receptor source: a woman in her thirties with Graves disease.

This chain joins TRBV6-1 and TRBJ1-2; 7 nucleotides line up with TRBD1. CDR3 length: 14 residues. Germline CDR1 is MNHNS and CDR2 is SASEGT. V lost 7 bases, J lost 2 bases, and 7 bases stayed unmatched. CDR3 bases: TGTGCCAGCACCTCCCCGGACAGGAACTATGGCTACACCTTC. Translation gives CASTSPDRNYGYTF.

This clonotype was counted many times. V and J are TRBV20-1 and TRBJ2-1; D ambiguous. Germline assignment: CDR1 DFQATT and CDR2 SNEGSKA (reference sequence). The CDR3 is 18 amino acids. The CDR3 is CSPDGAAAAPSSYNEQFF. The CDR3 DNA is TGCAGCCCCGACGGAGCTGCAGCAGCACCGAGCTCCTACAATGAGCAGTTCTTC.

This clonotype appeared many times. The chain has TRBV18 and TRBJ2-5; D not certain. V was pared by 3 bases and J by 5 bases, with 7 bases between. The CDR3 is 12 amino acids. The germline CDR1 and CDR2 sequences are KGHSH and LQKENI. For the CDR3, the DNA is TGTGCCAGCTCACCTAACCTGGAGACCCAGTACTTC. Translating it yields CASSPNLETQYF.

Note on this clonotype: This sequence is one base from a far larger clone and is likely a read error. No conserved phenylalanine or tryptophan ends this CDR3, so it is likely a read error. The chain's CDR3 is CATSSRDRSETQYS. CDR3 DNA: TGTGCCACCAGCAGTAGAGACAGATCAGAGACCCAGTACTCC. The gene calls are TRBV15 and TRBJ2-1, with a weak D call TRBD1 (5 bases). The J call may be faulty, since TRBJ2-5 better matches the DNA end. Germline CDR1 is LNHNV and CDR2 is YYDKDF (reference sequence). The CDR3 runs 14 residues.

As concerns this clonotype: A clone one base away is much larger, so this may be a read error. The DNA of the CDR3 is TGTGCCAGCTCACCTGACAAGAACACTGAAGCTCTCTTT. Translation gives CASSPDKNTEALF. This chain uses TRBV18 with TRBJ1-1; D is uncertain. Germline CDR1 KGHSH, CDR2 LQKENI. The CDR3 loop spans 13 amino acids.

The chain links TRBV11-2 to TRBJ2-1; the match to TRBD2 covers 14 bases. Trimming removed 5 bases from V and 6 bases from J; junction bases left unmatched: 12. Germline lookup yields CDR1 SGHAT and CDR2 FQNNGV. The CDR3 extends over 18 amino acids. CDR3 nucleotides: TGTGCCAGCAGCCCCTCCGGGACTAGCGGGAGCAGACTCAATGAGCAGTTCTTC. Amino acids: CASSPSGTSGSRLNEQFF.

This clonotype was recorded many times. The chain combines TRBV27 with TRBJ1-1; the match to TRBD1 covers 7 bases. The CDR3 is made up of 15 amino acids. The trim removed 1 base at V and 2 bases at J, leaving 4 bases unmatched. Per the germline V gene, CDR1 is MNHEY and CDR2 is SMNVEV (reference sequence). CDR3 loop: CASSLYRGRNTEAFF. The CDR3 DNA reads TGTGCCAGCAGTTTATACAGGGGCCGTAACACTGAAGCTTTCTTT.

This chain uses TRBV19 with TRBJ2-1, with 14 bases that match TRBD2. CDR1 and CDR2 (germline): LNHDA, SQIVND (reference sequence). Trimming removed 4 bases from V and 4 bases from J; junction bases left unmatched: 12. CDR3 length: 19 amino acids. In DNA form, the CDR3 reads TGTGCCAGTAGTACGAAGTGGGGACTAGCGGGAGCGGCTTACAATGAGCAGTTCTTC. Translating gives CASSTKWGLAGAAYNEQFF.

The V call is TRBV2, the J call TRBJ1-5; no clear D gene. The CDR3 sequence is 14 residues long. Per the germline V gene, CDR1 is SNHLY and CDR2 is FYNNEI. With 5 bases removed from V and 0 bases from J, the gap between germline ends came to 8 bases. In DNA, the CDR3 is TGTGCCAGCAGTTGGAGCGCTAGCAATCAGCCCCAGCATTTT. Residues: CASSWSASNQPQHF.

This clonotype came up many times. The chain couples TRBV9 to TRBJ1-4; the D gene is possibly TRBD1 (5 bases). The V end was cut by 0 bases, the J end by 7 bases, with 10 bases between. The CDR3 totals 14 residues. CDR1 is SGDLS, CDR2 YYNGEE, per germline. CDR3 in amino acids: CASSVDRIGEKLFF. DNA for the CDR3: TGTGCCAGCAGCGTAGACAGGATAGGTGAAAAACTGTTTTTT.

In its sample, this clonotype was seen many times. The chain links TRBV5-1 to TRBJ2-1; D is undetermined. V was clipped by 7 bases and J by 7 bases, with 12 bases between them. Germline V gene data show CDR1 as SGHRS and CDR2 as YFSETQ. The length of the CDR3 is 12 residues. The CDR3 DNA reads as TGCGCCAGCGGGGATACCTCAAATGAGCAGTTCTTC. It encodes CASGDTSNEQFF.

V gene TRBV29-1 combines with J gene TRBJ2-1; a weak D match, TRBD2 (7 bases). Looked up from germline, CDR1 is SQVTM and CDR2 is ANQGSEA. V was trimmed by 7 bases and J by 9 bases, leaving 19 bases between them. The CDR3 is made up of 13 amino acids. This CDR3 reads CSAQRGDTGEQFF. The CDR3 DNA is TGCAGCGCCCAACGGGGGGACACGGGTGAGCAGTTCTTC.

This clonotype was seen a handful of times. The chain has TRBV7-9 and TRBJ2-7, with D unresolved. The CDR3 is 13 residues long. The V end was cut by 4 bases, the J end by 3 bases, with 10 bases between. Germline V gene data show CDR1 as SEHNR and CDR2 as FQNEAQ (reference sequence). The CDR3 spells CASSSDPFYEQYF. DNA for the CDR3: TGTGCCAGCAGCTCTGATCCATTCTACGAGCAGTACTTC.

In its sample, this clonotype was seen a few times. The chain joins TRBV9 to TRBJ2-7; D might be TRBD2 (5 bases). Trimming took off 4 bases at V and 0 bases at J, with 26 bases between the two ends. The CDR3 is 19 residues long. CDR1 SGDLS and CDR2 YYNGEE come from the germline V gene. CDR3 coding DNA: TGTGCCAGCAGCCCATATCGACCCGGGGATGGCCAAGGCTCCTACGAGCAGTACTTC. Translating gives CASSPYRPGDGQGSYEQYF.

The CDR3 reads CASSPPLRESNQPQHF. The CDR3 region has the DNA TGTGCCAGCTCACCACCTCTGAGGGAGAGCAATCAGCCCCAGCATTTT. This chain joins TRBV18 and TRBJ1-5; no clear D gene. This CDR3 spans 16 amino acids. Germline CDR1 is KGHSH and CDR2 is LQKENI. Trimming took 0 bases from V and 1 from J, leaving 10 bases between them.

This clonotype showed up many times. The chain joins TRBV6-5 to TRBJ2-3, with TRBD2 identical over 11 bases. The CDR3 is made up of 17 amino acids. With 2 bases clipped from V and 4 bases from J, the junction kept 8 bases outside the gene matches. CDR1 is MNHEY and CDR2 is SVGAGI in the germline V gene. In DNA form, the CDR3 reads TGTGCCAGCAGTTACGAGTTAGCGGGAGGGCAGTCAGATACGCAGTATTTT. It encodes CASSYELAGGQSDTQYF.

The CDR3 DNA is TGTGCCAGCATTACCTCTGGAAACACCATATATTTT. Protein sequence: CASITSGNTIYF. This chain links TRBV6-1 with TRBJ1-3; D is uncertain. CDR1 is MNHNS and CDR2 is SASEGT in the germline V gene. The CDR3 runs 12 residues. V shed 7 bases and J shed 0 bases, with 4 bases lying between them.